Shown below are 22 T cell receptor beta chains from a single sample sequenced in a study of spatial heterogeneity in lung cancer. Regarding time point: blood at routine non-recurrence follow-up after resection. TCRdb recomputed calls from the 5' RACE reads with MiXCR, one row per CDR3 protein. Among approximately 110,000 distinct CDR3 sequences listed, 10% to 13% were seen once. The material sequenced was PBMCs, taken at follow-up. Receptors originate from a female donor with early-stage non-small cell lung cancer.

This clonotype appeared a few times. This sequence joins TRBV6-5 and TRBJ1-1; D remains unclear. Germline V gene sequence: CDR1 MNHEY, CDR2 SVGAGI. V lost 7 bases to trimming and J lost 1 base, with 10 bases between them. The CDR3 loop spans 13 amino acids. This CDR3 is CASNSLRNTEAFF. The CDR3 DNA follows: TGTGCCAGCAACTCCCTTAGGAACACTGAAGCTTTCTTT.

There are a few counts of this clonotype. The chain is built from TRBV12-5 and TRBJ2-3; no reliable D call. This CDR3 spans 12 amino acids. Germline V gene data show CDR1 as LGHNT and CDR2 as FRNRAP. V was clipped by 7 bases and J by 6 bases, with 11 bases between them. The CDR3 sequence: CASAPRLDTQYF. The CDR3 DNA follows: TGTGCTAGTGCCCCCCGCTTGGATACGCAGTATTTT. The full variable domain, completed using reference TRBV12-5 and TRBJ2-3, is DARVTQTPRHKVTEMGQEVTMRCQPILGHNTVFWYRQTMMQGLELLAYFRNRAPLDDSGMPKDRFSAEMPDATLATLKIQPSEPRDSAVYFCASAPRLDTQYFGPGTRLTVL.

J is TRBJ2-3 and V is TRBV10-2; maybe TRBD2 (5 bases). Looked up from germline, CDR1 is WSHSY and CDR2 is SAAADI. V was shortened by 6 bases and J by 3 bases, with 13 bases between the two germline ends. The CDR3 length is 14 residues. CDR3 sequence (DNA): TGCGCCAGCAGGAGAGGTAGCGATACAGATACGCAGTATTTT. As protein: CASRRGSDTDTQYF.

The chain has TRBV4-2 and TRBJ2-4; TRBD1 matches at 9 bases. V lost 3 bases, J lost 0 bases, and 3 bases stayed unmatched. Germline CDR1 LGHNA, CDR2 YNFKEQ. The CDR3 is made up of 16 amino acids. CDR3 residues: CASSQGQGLAKNIQYF. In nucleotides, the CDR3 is TGTGCCAGCAGCCAGGGACAGGGCCTAGCCAAAAACATTCAGTACTTC.

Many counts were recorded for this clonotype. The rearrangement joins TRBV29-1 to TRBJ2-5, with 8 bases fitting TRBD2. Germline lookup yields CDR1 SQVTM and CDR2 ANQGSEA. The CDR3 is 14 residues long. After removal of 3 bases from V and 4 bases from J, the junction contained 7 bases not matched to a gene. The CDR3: CSVEVGRALETQYF. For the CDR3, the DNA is TGCAGCGTTGAGGTCGGGAGGGCCTTAGAGACCCAGTACTTC.

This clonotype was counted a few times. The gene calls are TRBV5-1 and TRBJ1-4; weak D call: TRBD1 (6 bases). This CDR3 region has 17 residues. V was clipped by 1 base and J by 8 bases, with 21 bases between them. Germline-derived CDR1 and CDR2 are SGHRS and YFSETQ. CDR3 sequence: CASSLRPPQGLGEKLFF. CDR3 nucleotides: TGCGCCAGCAGCTTGCGTCCCCCCCAGGGGTTGGGAGAAAAACTGTTTTTT. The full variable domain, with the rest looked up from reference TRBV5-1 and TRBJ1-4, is KAGVTQTPRYLIKTRGQQVTLSCSPISGHRSVSWYQQTPGQGLQFLFEYFSETQRNKGNFPGRFSGRQFSNSRSEMNVSTLELGDSALYLCASSLRPPQGLGEKLFFGSGTQLSVL.

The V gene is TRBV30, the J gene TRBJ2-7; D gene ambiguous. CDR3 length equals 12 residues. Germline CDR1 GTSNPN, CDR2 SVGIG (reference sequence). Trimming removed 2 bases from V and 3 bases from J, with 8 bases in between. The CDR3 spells CAWSRADYEQYF. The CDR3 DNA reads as TGTGCCTGGAGTCGGGCAGACTACGAGCAGTACTTC. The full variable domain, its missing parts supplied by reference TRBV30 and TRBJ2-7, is SQTIHQWPATLVQPVGSPLSLECTVEGTSNPNLYWYRQAAGRGLQLLFYSVGIGQISSEVPQNLSASRPQDRQFILSSKKLLLSDSGFYLCAWSRADYEQYFGPGTRLTVT.

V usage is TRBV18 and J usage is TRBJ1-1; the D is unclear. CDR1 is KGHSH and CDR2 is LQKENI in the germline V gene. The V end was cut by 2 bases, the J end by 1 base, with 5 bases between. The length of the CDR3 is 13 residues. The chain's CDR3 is CASSPMKNTEAFF. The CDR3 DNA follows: TGTGCCAGCTCACCAATGAAGAACACTGAAGCTTTCTTT.

In nucleotides, the CDR3 is TGCAGTGCCCACGCGGGGGCTAGCGGAGGGGTAGATACGCAGTATTTT. Translated: CSAHAGASGGVDTQYF. This chain links TRBV20-1 with TRBJ2-3, with D perhaps TRBD2 (7 bases). V was cut by 6 bases and J by 5 bases, with 24 bases left in between. Germline V gene sequence: CDR1 DFQATT, CDR2 SNEGSKA (reference sequence). CDR3 length equals 16 residues.

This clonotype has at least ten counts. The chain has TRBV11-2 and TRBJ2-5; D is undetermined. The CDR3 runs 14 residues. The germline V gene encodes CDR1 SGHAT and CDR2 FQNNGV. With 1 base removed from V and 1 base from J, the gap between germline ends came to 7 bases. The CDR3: CASSLVQRQETQYF. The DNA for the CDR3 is TGTGCCAGCAGCTTAGTTCAGCGCCAAGAGACCCAGTACTTC.

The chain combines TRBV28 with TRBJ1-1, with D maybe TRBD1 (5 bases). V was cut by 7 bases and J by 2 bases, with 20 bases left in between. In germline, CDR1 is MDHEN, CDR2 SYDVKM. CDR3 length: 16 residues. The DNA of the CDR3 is TGTGCCAGCACCCCCCGAGGGACTCGGGGAAACACTGAAGCTTTCTTT. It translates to CASTPRGTRGNTEAFF.

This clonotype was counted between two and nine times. The CDR3 reads CASPRGQESNEQFF. As DNA, the CDR3 is TGTGCCAGCCCTCGGGGACAGGAGTCCAATGAGCAGTTCTTC. The V gene is TRBV6-2 or TRBV6-3, the J gene TRBJ2-1; 8 bases match TRBD1. After removal of 8 bases from V and 6 bases from J, the junction contained 9 bases not matched to a gene. CDR3 length: 14 amino acids. From germline, CDR1 is MNHEY and CDR2 SVGEGT.

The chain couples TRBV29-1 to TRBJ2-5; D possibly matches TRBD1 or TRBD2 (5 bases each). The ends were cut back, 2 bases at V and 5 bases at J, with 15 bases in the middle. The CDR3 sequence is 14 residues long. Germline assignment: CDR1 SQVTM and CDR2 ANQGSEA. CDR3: CSVELSRAGETQYF. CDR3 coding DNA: TGCAGCGTTGAATTATCCAGGGCGGGTGAGACCCAGTACTTC.

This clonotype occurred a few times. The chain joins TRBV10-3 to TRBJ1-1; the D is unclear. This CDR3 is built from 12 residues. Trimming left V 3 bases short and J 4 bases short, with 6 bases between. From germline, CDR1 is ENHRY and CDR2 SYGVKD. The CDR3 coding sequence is TGTGCCATCAGTGATTGGGTCACTGAAGCTTTCTTT. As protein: CAISDWVTEAFF.

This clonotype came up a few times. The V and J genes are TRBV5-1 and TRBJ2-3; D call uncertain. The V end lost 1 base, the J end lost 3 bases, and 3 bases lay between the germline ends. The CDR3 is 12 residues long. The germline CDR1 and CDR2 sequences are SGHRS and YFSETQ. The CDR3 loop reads CASSLWTDTQYF. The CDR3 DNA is TGCGCCAGCAGCTTGTGGACAGATACGCAGTATTTT.

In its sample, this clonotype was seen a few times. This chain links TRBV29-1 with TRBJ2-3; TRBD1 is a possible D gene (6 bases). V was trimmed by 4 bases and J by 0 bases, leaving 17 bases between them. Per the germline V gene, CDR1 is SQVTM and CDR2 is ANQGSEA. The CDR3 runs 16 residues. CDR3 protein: CSVGLTGTFSTDTQYF. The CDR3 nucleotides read TGCAGCGTTGGTCTTACTGGGACATTTAGCACAGATACGCAGTATTTT.

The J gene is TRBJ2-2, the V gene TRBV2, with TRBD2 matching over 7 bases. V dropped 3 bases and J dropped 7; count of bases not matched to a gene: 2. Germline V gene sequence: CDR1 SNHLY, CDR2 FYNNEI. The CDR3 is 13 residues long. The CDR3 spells CASSEGGRGELFF. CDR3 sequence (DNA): TGTGCCAGCAGTGAGGGAGGGCGCGGGGAGCTGTTTTTT.

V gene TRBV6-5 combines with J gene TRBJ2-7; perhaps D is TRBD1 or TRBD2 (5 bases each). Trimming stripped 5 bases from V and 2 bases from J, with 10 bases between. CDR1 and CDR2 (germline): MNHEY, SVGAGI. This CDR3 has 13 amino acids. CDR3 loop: CASSPLGAYEQYF. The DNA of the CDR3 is TGTGCCAGCAGTCCCCTGGGGGCCTACGAGCAGTACTTC.

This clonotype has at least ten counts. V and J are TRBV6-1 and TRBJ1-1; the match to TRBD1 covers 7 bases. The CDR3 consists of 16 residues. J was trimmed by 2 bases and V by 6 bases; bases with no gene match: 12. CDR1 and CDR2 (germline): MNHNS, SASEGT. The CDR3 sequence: CASRLDRSGYNTEAFF. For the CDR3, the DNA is TGTGCCAGCAGATTGGACAGGTCAGGTTATAACACTGAAGCTTTCTTT.

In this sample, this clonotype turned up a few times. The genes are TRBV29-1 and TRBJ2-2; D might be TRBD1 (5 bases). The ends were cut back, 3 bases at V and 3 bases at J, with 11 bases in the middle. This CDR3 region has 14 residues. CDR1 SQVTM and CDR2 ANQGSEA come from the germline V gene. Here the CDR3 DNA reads TGCAGCGTTGACGAAGGGGAATACACCGGGGAGCTGTTTTTT. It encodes CSVDEGEYTGELFF.

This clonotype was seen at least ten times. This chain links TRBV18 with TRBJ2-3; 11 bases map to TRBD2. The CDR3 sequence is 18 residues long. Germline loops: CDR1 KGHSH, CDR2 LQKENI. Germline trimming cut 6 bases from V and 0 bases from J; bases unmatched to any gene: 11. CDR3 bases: TGTGCCAGCTCCCCAGGGACTAGCGGAGGGATGAGCACAGATACGCAGTATTTT. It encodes CASSPGTSGGMSTDTQYF.

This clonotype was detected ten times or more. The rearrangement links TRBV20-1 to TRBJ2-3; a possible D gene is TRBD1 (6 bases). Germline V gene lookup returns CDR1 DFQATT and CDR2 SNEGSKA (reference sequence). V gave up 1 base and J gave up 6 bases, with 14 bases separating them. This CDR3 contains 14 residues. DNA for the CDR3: TGCAGTGCTAGAGGGGGGCCGTTTCGGGATACGCAGTATTTT. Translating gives CSARGGPFRDTQYF.